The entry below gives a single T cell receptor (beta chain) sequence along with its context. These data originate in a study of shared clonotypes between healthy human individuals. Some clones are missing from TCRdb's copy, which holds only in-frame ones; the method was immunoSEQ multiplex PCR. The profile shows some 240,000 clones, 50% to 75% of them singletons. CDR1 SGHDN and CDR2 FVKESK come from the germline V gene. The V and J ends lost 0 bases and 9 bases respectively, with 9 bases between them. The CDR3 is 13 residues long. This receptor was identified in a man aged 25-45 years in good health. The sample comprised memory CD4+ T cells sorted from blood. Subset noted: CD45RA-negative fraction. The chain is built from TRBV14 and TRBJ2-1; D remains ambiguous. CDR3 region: CASSQDWRREQFF. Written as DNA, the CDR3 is TGTGCCAGCAGCCAAGATTGGCGCCGTGAGCAGTTCTTC.